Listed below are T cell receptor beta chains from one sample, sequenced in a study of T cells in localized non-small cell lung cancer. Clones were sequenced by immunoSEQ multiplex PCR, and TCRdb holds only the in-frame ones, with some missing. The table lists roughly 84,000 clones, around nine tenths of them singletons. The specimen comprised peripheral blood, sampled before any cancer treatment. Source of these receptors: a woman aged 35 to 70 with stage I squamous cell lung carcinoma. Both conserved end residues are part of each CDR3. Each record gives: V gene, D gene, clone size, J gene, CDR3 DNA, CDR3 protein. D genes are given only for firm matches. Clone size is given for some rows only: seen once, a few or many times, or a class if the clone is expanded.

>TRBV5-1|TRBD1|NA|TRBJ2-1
TGCGCCAGCAGCTTGGACCCCGCCGGGACAGGTTACAATGAGCAGTTCTTC
CASSLDPAGTGYNEQFF
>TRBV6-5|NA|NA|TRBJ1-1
TGTGCCAGCAGTAAGACTACGTTGAACACTGAAGCTTTCTTT
CASSKTTLNTEAFF
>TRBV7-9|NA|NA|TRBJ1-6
TGTGCCAGCAGCCCACAGGGAATGGGGAATTCACCCCTCCACTTT
CASSPQGMGNSPLHF
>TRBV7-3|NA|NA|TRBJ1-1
TGTGCCAGCAGCTTAAAGATGGGCACTGAAGCTTTCTTT
CASSLKMGTEAFF
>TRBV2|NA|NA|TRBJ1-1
TGTGCCAGCACACTCCGCGCGGGGGGGCGGACTGAAGCTTTCTTT
CASTLRAGGRTEAFF
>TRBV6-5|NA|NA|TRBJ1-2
TGTGCCAGCACGGGAAAACTCAATGGCTACACCTTC
CASTGKLNGYTF
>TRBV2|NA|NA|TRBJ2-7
TGTGCCAGCAACCCTCTTAGATACGAGCAGTACTTC
CASNPLRYEQYF
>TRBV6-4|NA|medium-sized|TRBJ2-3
TGTGCCAGCAGTGACTCGAGTAGCGGAGGGGCAGATACGCAGTATTTT
CASSDSSSGGADTQYF
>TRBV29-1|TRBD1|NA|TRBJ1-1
TGCAGCGTTAGGAGACAGGGTGGTAGGAACACTGAAGCTTTCTTT
CSVRRQGGRNTEAFF
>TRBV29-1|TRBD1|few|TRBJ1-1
TGCAGCGTTGAAGAATGGGGACAGAGTCTTGAAGCTTTCTTT
CSVEEWGQSLEAFF
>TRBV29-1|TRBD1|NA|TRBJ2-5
TGCACGGGGGGACAGGGCAAGACCCAGTACTTC
CTGGQGKTQYF
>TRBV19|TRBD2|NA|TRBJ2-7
TGTGCCAGTAGTGCCCTAGGGACTAGCGGGGGAGTTGACTTC
CASSALGTSGGVDF
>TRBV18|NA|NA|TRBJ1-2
TGTGCCAGCTCACCACCGGGGTCCAACTATGGCTACACCTTC
CASSPPGSNYGYTF
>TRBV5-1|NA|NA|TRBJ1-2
TGCGCCAGCAGCTCGGGCCCCGGCAACGGAATCCGCTACACCTTC
CASSSGPGNGIRYTF
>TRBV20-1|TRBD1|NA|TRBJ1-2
TGCAGTGCTAGAGCACGACAGGGGTACACCTTC
CSARARQGYTF
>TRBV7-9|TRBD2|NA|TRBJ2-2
TGTGCCAGCAGCCCGATGGGAGCGGGGGGGCCAACGAACACCGGGGAGCTGTTTTTT
CASSPMGAGGPTNTGELFF
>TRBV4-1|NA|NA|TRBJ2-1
TGCGCCAGCAGCCAAGTTTATGGGGCCACCTACAATGAGCAGTTCTTC
CASSQVYGATYNEQFF
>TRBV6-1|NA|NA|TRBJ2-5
TGTGCCAGCAGTGAAGCGGGGAGTCCTGGTCGGTACTTC
CASSEAGSPGRYF
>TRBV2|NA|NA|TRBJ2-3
TGTGCCAGCAGTCTAGCTTGGGGCACAGATACGCAGTATTTT
CASSLAWGTDTQYF
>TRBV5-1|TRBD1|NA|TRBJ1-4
TGCGCCAGCAGCTTAACAGGGGTAGAGGAAAAACTGTTTTTT
CASSLTGVEEKLFF
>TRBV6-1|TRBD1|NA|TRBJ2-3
TGTGCCAGCAGTGATCCCGGGACAGGGGCAGATACGCAGTATTTT
CASSDPGTGADTQYF
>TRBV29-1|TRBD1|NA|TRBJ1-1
TGCAGCGTTGCAACCGGGACAGGAAACACTGAAGCTTTCTTT
CSVATGTGNTEAFF
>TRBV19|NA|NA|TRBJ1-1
TGTGCCAGTAGTACTACAGGTTCCACTGAAGCTTTCTTT
CASSTTGSTEAFF
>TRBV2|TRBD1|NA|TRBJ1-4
TGTGCCAGCAGTGTTTTCGGGACAGGGTCTGAAAAACTGTTTTTT
CASSVFGTGSEKLFF
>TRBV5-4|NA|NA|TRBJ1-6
TGTGCCAGCAGCTGGAATGTGGGGGTCCCGGATTCACCCCTCCACTTT
CASSWNVGVPDSPLHF
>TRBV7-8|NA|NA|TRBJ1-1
TGTGCCAGCAGCCCAGAAAACACTGAAGCTTTCTTT
CASSPENTEAFF
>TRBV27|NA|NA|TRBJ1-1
TGTGCCAGCAGTTTATGGCCTCTCCACACTGAAGCTTTCTTT
CASSLWPLHTEAFF
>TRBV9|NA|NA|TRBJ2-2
TGTGCCAGCAGCCCGAACACCGGGGAGCTGTTTTTT
CASSPNTGELFF